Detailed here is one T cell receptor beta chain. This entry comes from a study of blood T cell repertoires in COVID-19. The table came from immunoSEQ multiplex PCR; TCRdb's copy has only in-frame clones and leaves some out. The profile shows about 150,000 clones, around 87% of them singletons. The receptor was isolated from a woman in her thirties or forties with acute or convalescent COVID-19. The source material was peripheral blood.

CDR3 DNA: TGTGCCAGCTCACCACCAGGACAGGGTCCACCCACGGGTGGCTACACCTTC. Encoded protein: CASSPPGQGPPTGGYTF. The rearrangement joins TRBV18 to TRBJ1-2; 8 bases map to TRBD1. The J segment lost 7 bases and the V segment lost 0 bases, leaving 13 bases of the junction unmatched. The V gene's germline CDR1 is KGHSH and CDR2 LQKENI. This CDR3 region has 17 residues.